Each of the 12 T cell receptor beta chains below was sequenced from the same sample in a study of Ad26.COV2.S vaccination and SARS-CoV-2 variants. Stated treatment: around 19 received Ad26.COV2.S at low or high dose, single or two shots; several received placebo; per-sample allocation not given. Samples were taken on day 63 after the first vaccine or placebo injection. Profiling relied on immunoSEQ multiplex PCR, and the TCRdb table lists in-frame clones only, not all of them. This sample has 380,000 or so clones; roughly four fifths occur once, and the top ten carry more than 7%. Sample: peripheral blood, taken in a trial of Ad26.COV2.S vaccine versus placebo. The receptors stem from a person between 18 and 65 years old who received the Ad26.COV2.S COVID-19 vaccine or a placebo.

V and J are TRBV7-3 and TRBJ2-7, with D unresolved. The CDR3 is 12 residues long. V lost 0 bases to trimming and J lost 4 bases, with 4 bases between them. Per the germline V gene, CDR1 is SGHTA and CDR2 is FQGTGA. The DNA for the CDR3 is TGTGCCAGCAGCTTAACGAGATACGAGCAGTACTTC. Amino acids: CASSLTRYEQYF.

This clone was observed a single time. The gene calls are TRBV9 and TRBJ1-5, with D hard to call. The CDR3 is 15 residues long. V was trimmed by 3 bases and J by 0 bases, leaving 10 bases between them. CDR1 and CDR2 from the germline V gene are SGDLS and YYNGEE. CDR3 sequence (DNA): TGTGCCAGCAGCGCCGACATTGATAGCAATCAGCCCCAGCATTTT. Its protein is CASSADIDSNQPQHF.

This clone was seen a handful of times. The chain couples TRBV24-1 to TRBJ1-3; D gene unclear. This CDR3 is built from 15 residues. The germline V gene encodes CDR1 KGHDR and CDR2 SFDVKD. The germline V and J ends were trimmed by 4 bases and 4 bases, with 13 bases remaining between them. This CDR3 is CATSEGPSSGNTIYF. The CDR3 region has the DNA TGTGCCACCAGTGAGGGCCCCTCCTCGGGAAACACCATATATTTT.

The gene calls are TRBV6-5 and TRBJ2-3; a weak D match, TRBD2 (6 bases). Germline V lookup: CDR1 MNHEY, CDR2 SVGAGI. The CDR3 is 14 residues long. V lost 6 bases and J lost 2, with 12 bases in between. The CDR3 reads CASRRGRTTDTQYF. The CDR3 DNA reads TGTGCCAGCAGGCGGGGACGGACCACAGATACGCAGTATTTT.

This sequence joins TRBV4-3 and TRBJ1-6, with 7 bases aligning to TRBD1. V lost 4 bases to trimming and J lost 8 bases; unmatched junction nucleotides: 14. CDR1 is LGHNA, CDR2 YSLEER, per germline. The CDR3 runs 17 residues. The CDR3 spells CASSPLRRDTGDSPLHF. The CDR3 region has the DNA TGCGCCAGCAGCCCTCTCCGCAGGGACACAGGGGATTCACCCCTCCACTTT.

The chain recombines TRBV5-1 with TRBJ2-3; 9 nucleotides line up with TRBD1. V gave up 4 bases and J gave up 3 bases; unmatched junction bases: 3. Looked up from germline, CDR1 is SGHRS and CDR2 is YFSETQ. The CDR3 is made up of 14 amino acids. The CDR3 nucleotides are TGCGCCAGCAGCCGGGACAGGGCTACAGATACGCAGTATTTT. This translates into CASSRDRATDTQYF.

The sample holds a few counts of this clone. The V gene is TRBV18, the J gene TRBJ1-1; a possible D gene is TRBD1 (6 bases). Germline V lookup: CDR1 KGHSH, CDR2 LQKENI. Trimming shortened V by 4 bases and J by 6 bases, and 12 bases separated the two germline ends. This CDR3 region has 13 residues. The CDR3 nucleotides are TGTGCCAGCTCACTGGAAGGGGGTTCTGAAGCTTTCTTT. It specifies CASSLEGGSEAFF.

The rearrangement joins TRBV4-1 to TRBJ1-4; D unclear. CDR1 MGHRA and CDR2 YSYEKL come from the germline V gene. V dropped 5 bases and J dropped 2 bases, with 12 bases sitting between them. The CDR3 spans 15 residues. The CDR3 spells CASSVIASTNEKLFF. The CDR3 nucleotides read TGCGCCAGCAGCGTAATAGCTTCGACTAATGAAAAACTGTTTTTT.

This chain joins TRBV11-3 and TRBJ2-7; 8 bases are shared with TRBD2. Germline lookup yields CDR1 SGHNT and CDR2 YENEEA. This CDR3 spans 13 amino acids. The V segment lost 9 bases and the J segment 2 bases; nucleotides outside the gene matches: 6. As DNA, the CDR3 is TGTGCCAGTACACCGGGACTAGCCTACGAGCAGTACTTC. Its translation: CASTPGLAYEQYF.

The chain joins TRBV5-1 to TRBJ2-3; 8 nucleotides align to TRBD2. Germline trimming cut 4 bases from V and 4 bases from J; bases unmatched to any gene: 5. This CDR3 region has 14 residues. Germline V lookup: CDR1 SGHRS, CDR2 YFSETQ. For the CDR3, the DNA is TGCGCCAGCAGCCCGGGACTAGGAGCAGATACGCAGTATTTT. Encoded protein: CASSPGLGADTQYF.

CDR3 bases: TGTGCCAGCAGTCAGGGGGCCGCCGATGAGCAGTTCTTC. Its translation: CASSQGAADEQFF. The V gene is TRBV12-3 or TRBV12-4, the J gene TRBJ2-1, with 8 positions matching TRBD1. J lost 8 bases, V lost 5 bases, and 5 bases had no gene match. The CDR3 is 13 residues long.

The rearrangement uses TRBV7-8 and TRBJ2-5; D may correspond to TRBD1 or TRBD2 (5 bases each). CDR1 is SGHVS, CDR2 FQNEAQ, per germline. CDR3 length: 14 residues. The V end was cut by 4 bases, the J end by 5 bases, with 14 bases between. CDR3 sequence: CASSWGPFLETQYF. CDR3 sequence (DNA): TGTGCCAGCAGCTGGGGACCATTCCTGGAGACCCAGTACTTC.